The next 8 T cell receptor beta chains were all read from a single sample in a study of blood T cells in healthy people across ages. Primed by a sample-barcoded 5' primer and a J-beta primer mix, a second PCR proceeded for 7 to 11 cycles. TCRdb re-called the 5' RACE reads with MiXCR, one entry per CDR3 protein. Of about 930,000 distinct CDR3 sequences detected, approximately 32% appear once; the ten largest clones hold 10%. The same data also went into a second study, on T cells of mothers and their children.

The specimen sequenced was blood. The receptor source for this set is a woman in her thirties or forties in good health.

This clonotype has a count of ten or more. This chain uses TRBV5-1 with TRBJ2-1; 7 bases match TRBD2. J gave up 5 bases and V 0 bases, and 8 bases lay outside the gene matches. The length of the CDR3 is 16 residues. Germline CDR1 SGHRS, CDR2 YFSETQ. As DNA, the CDR3 is TGCGCCAGCAGCTTGGATCCCGGGACTACAAACAATGAGCAGTTCTTC. The encoded protein is CASSLDPGTTNNEQFF.

This chain connects TRBV5-1 to TRBJ2-5, with 11 bases aligning to TRBD2. The junction had 10 bases not matched to a gene; V was cut back by 4 bases and J by 5 bases. The CDR3 spans 16 residues. Germline V gene data show CDR1 as SGHRS and CDR2 as YFSETQ. CDR3 bases: TGCGCCAGCAGCGCCCAGGGACTAGCGGTGGAGGAGACCCAGTACTTC. Its protein product is CASSAQGLAVEETQYF.

The chain has TRBV5-1 and TRBJ2-1; TRBD2 agrees at 11 bases. Per germline, CDR1 SGHRS and CDR2 YFSETQ. J gave up 8 bases and V 0 bases, and 13 bases lay outside the gene matches. The CDR3 loop spans 18 amino acids. CDR3 amino acids: CASSLAASGGTSRDEQFF. CDR3 DNA sequence: TGCGCCAGCAGCTTGGCGGCTAGCGGGGGGACCTCTCGGGATGAGCAGTTCTTC.

The chain joins TRBV28 to TRBJ2-5; D is possibly TRBD2 (5 bases). The germline gives CDR1 MDHEN, CDR2 SYDVKM. Trimming took 5 bases from V and 5 from J, leaving 12 bases between them. This CDR3 has 13 residues. In DNA form, the CDR3 reads TGTGCCAGCAGTGTAACTAGTAAGGAGACCCAGTACTTC. It is translated as CASSVTSKETQYF.

There are a few counts of this clonotype. It may be a read error: a sequence one base away is much more abundant. The chain has TRBV7-9 and TRBJ2-1; 8 positions match TRBD2. This CDR3 has 13 residues. Trimming at V came to 8 bases and at J to 7 bases, leaving 7 bases not matched to a gene. Germline V gives CDR1 SEHNR, CDR2 FQNEAQ (reference sequence). The DNA of the CDR3 is TGTGCCAGCCCCGGAACTAGCGGTAATGAGCAGTTCTTC. Its protein is CASPGTSGNEQFF.

As to this clonotype: An end of the junction differs from the germline gene, which may be a read error. The V call is TRBV24-1, the J call TRBJ2-3; TRBD2 aligns across 12 bases. The CDR3 is 17 residues long. The germline V gene has CDR1 KGHDR and CDR2 SFDVKD. CDR3 sequence reads: CATSDKLAGGLADTHYF. As DNA, the CDR3 is TGTGCCACCAGTGATAAACTAGCGGGGGGATTAGCAGATACGCACTATTTT.

The table lists this clonotype with a few counts. This chain connects TRBV5-1 to TRBJ1-4, with D possibly matching TRBD1 (5 bases). CDR1 SGHRS and CDR2 YFSETQ come from the germline V gene. V lost 4 bases and J 5 bases, leaving 18 bases between the germline ends. The CDR3 contains 16 residues. CDR3 sequence (DNA): TGCGCCAGCAGCGGGGGTACGGGATCTCGGAATGAAAAACTGTTTTTT. Amino acid sequence: CASSGGTGSRNEKLFF. Full variable domain (remainder filled in from reference TRBV5-1 and TRBJ1-4): KAGVTQTPRYLIKTRGQQVTLSCSPISGHRSVSWYQQTPGQGLQFLFEYFSETQRNKGNFPGRFSGRQFSNSRSEMNVSTLELGDSALYLCASSGGTGSRNEKLFFGSGTQLSVL.

The table lists this clonotype with a few counts. The chain is built from TRBV7-8 and TRBJ1-1; 7 positions agree with TRBD1. The CDR3 runs to 13 residues. V trimming: 10 bases; J trimming: 1 base; junction bases outside the gene matches: 6. Germline lookup yields CDR1 SGHVS and CDR2 FQNEAQ. In DNA form, the CDR3 reads TGTGCCACCGCTAGGGGGCCGAACACTGAAGCTTTCTTT. Amino acids: CATARGPNTEAFF.